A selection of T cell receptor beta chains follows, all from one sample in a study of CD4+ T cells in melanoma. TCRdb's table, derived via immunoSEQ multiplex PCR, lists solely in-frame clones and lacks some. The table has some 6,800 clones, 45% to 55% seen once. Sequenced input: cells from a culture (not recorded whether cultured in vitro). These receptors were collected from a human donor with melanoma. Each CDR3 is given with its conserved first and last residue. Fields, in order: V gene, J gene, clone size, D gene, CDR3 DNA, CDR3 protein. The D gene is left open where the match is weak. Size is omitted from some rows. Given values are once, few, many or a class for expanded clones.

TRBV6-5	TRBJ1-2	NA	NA	TGTGCCAGCAGTTACCGCCATGGGGCTAACTATGGCTACACCTTC	CASSYRHGANYGYTF
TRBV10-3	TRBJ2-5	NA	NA	TGTGCCATCAGTGTAGGCAGAGAAGAGACCCAGTACTTC	CAISVGREETQYF
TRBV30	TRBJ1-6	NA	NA	TGTGCCTGGAGTGTAAAAAATAATTCACCCCTCCACTTT	CAWSVKNNSPLHF
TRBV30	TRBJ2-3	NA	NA	TGTGCCTGGAGTGCCGCAGGGAATACGCAGTATTTT	CAWSAAGNTQYF
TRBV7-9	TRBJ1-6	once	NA	TGTGCCAGCAGCTTACCCTCCGTCGGGCAACGACCCCTCCACTTT	CASSLPSVGQRPLHF
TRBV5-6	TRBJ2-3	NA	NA	TGTGCCAGCAGCTTGTCTGTGTATACGCAGTATTTT	CASSLSVYTQYF
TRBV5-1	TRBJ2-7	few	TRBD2	TGCGCCAGCAGCCCGAGCGGGGCCGAGATCGAGCAGTACTTC	CASSPSGAEIEQYF
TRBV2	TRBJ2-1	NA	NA	TGTGCCAGCAGTGCTAGGACATATAACAATGAGCAGTTCTTC	CASSARTYNNEQFF
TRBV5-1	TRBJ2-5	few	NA	TGCGCCAGCAGCTTGGAGAAAGAGACCCAGTACTTC	CASSLEKETQYF
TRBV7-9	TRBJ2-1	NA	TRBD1	TGTGCCAGCAGGCCTACAGGGGCTATTAGGAATGAGCAGTTCTTC	CASRPTGAIRNEQFF
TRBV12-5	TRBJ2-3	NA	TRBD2	TGTGCTAGTGGTTTGGAGCTAGCGGGGGCAGATACGCAGTATTTT	CASGLELAGADTQYF
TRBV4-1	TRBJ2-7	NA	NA	TGCGCCAGCAGCCTACTGGGCAGGGCCGGGGGCGAGCAGTACTTC	CASSLLGRAGGEQYF
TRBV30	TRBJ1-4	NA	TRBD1	TGTGCCTGGAATCAGGGGGCGTCGGAAAAACTGTTTTTT	CAWNQGASEKLFF
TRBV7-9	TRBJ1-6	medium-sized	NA	TGTGCCAGCAGCACGGGGTCGGGGTTTTATAATTCACCCCTCCACTTT	CASSTGSGFYNSPLHF
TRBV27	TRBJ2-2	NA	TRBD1	TGTGCCAGCAGTTTATCGGACAGGGGGCGACCCGGGGAGCTGTTTTTT	CASSLSDRGRPGELFF
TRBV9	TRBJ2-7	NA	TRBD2	TGTGCCAGCAGCGTAGCCCGAACTAGCGGGGGTACCTCCTACGAGCAGTACTTC	CASSVARTSGGTSYEQYF
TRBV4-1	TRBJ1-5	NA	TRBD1	TGCGCCAGCAGCCAAGCGATTCGGTCGGACAGGGGGAGGAAGTACAATCAGCCCCAGCATTTT	CASSQAIRSDRGRKYNQPQHF
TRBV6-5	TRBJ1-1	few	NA	TGTGCCACCTTTGCGAGCGACAGGCGGAACACTGAAGCTTTCTTT	CATFASDRRNTEAFF
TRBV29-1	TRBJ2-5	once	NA	TGCAGCGCTGACTTATTGCAGGGTTCGGAGACCCAGTACTTC	CSADLLQGSETQYF
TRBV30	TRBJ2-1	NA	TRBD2	TGTGCCTGGAGTGTACGGGGGGGCGCCTACAATGAGCAGTTCTTC	CAWSVRGGAYNEQFF
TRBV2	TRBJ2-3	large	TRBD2	TGTGCCAGCGGGACTAGAGTAACAGATACGCAGTATTTT	CASGTRVTDTQYF
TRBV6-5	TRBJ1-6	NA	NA	TGTGCCAGCAGTACACAGGGAGATTCACCCCTCCACTTT	CASSTQGDSPLHF
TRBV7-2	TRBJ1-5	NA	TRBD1	TGTGCCAGCAGTACCCCGGACAGGGGGCGTCAGCCCCAGCATTTT	CASSTPDRGRQPQHF
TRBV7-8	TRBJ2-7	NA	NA	TGTGCCAGCAGCCTGCATGGCAACGAGCAGTACTTC	CASSLHGNEQYF
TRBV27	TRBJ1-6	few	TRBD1	TGTGCCAGCAGTTTGGACAGGGGCTATTCACCCCTCCACTTT	CASSLDRGYSPLHF
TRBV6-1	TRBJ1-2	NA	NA	TGTGCCAGCAGTGGAGTCGCGGGTCTCTATGGCTACACCTTC	CASSGVAGLYGYTF
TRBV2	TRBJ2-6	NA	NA	TGTGCCAGCAGGGACGGCTCTGGGGCCAACGTCCTGACTTTC	CASRDGSGANVLTF
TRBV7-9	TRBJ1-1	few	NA	TGTGCCAGCAGCCTACAGGGGAACACTGAAGCTTTCTTT	CASSLQGNTEAFF
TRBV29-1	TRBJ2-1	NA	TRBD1	TGCAGCGTTACCACCGGGACAGCTTCCTCCTACAATGAGCAGTTCTTC	CSVTTGTASSYNEQFF
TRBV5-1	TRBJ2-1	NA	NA	TGCGCCAGCAGCTTGGCAGGGAGTGACGAGCAGTTCTTC	CASSLAGSDEQFF
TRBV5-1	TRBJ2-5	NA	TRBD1	TGCGCCAGCAGGGACAGGGCTGGGGAGACCCAGTACTTC	CASRDRAGETQYF
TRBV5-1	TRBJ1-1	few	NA	TGCGCCAGCAGCTTGGTAGGGGAGGACACTGAAGCTTTCTTT	CASSLVGEDTEAFF
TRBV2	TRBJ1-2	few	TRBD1	TGTGCCAGCGGGGGACAGGGCTATAATGGCTACACCTTC	CASGGQGYNGYTF
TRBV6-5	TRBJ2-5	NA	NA	TGTGCCAGCAGTTACTCGCCGGGACCCGGGGGAGAGACCCAGTACTTC	CASSYSPGPGGETQYF
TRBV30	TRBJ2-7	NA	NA	TGTGCCTGGAGTTTAACAGTGTACGAGCAGTACTTC	CAWSLTVYEQYF
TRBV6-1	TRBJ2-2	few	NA	TGTGCCAGCAGGGAAAACACCGGGGAGCTGTTTTTT	CASRENTGELFF
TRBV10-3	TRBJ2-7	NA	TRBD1	TGTGCCATCAGTGAGGGAACAGGGGGCTACGAGCAGTACTTC	CAISEGTGGYEQYF
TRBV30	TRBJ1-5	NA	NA	TGTGCCTGGAGTGTAGGTTCAGGCAATCAGCCCCAGCATTTT	CAWSVGSGNQPQHF
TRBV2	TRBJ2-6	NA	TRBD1	TGTGCCAGCAGTGTGGACAGGGGGGCGTCTGGGGCCAACGTCCTGACTTTC	CASSVDRGASGANVLTF
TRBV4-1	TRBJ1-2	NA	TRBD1	TGCGCCAGCAGACACGTTGGACAGGGAGCCAACTATGGCTACACCTTC	CASRHVGQGANYGYTF
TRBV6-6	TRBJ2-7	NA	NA	TGTGCCAGCAAAGCGACTATAGGGACCTACGAGCAGTACTTC	CASKATIGTYEQYF
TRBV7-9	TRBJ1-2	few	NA	TGTGCCAGCAGCTTTTTGGCTAACTATGGCTACACCTTC	CASSFLANYGYTF
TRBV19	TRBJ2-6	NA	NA	TGTGCCAGTAGTATAAGGGCTGGGGCCAACGTCCTGACTTTC	CASSIRAGANVLTF
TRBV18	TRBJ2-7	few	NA	TGTGCCAGCTCCACCGCATCCCGAGGGTACGAGCAGTACTTC	CASSTASRGYEQYF
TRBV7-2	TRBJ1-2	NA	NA	TGTGCCAGCAGCCCCCCGCCCGCGACAGGCAGATATGGCTACACCTTC	CASSPPPATGRYGYTF
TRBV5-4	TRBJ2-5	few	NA	TGTGCCAGCAGCCCAACTCGGGACGTGGACCAAGAGACCCAGTACTTC	CASSPTRDVDQETQYF
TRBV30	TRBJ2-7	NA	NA	TGTGCCTGGACCCGGGCCGAGGGGCTATTAGAACCCTACGAGCAGTACTTC	CAWTRAEGLLEPYEQYF
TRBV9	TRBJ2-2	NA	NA	TGTGCCAGCAGCTCACGGGCCACAAACACCGGGGAGCTGTTTTTT	CASSSRATNTGELFF
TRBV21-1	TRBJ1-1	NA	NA	TGTGCCAGCAGCAAAAGGTGCGCAATGAACACTGAAGCTTTCTTT	CASSKRCAMNTEAFF
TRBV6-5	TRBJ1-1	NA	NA	TGTGCCAGCACTTTAGGGGGGTTCAGCACTGAAGCTTTCTTT	CASTLGGFSTEAFF
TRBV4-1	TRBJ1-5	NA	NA	TGCGCCAGCAGCCAAGAGTCAGCCAGGGGCAATCAGCCCCAGCATTTT	CASSQESARGNQPQHF
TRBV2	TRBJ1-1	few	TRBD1	TGTGCCGGACAGGACCTTAAGGGGACTGAAGCTTTCTTT	CAGQDLKGTEAFF
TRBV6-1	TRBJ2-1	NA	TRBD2	TGTGCCAGCAGTGAAGCGGCGGGAGGGATGGGGGCCTACAATGAGCAGTTCTTC	CASSEAAGGMGAYNEQFF
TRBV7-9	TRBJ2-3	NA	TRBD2	TGTGCCAGCAGCGCAACCGGGACTAGTCCCATGGGCACAGATACGCAGTATTTT	CASSATGTSPMGTDTQYF
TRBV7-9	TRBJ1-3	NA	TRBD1	TGTGCCAGCAGTTTCGGACAGGGATGGGACACCATATATTTT	CASSFGQGWDTIYF
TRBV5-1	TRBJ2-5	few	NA	TGCGCCAGCACAACTCAGGGAGGCCAAGAGACCCAGTACTTC	CASTTQGGQETQYF
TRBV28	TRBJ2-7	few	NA	TGTGCCAGCAGTTTCAGGGGGGGCACCCCTCCGAAGTACTTC	CASSFRGGTPPKYF
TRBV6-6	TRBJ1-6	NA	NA	TGTGCCAGTTGGGTTAGCTCCTATAATTCACCCCTCCACTTT	CASWVSSYNSPLHF
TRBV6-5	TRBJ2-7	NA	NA	TGTGCCAGCAGTTCCCCCAGGACGGCGCCCTACGAGCAGTACTTC	CASSSPRTAPYEQYF
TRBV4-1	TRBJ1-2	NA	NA	TGCGCCAGCAGCCAAGATTTGTTCGGGCTGCTACGTACTAACTATGGCTACACCTTC	CASSQDLFGLLRTNYGYTF